The 6 T cell receptor beta chains below were found in one sample sequenced in a study of T-cell memory formation after mild COVID-19. TCRdb independently ran MiXCR on the 5' RACE reads; one entry per CDR3 protein. This sample has about 30,000 distinct CDR3 sequences; around 10% occur once, and the top ten carry around 15%. The sequenced sample was PBMCs or a T cell subset sorted from them (not recorded which). Every receptor here comes from an adult woman who had mild COVID-19 (a few samples of this study predate the infection). Cell type and time point are not known.

This clonotype was recorded many times. This chain joins TRBV6-5 and TRBJ2-7, with D possibly TRBD1 on 5 matching bases. The CDR3 is 13 residues long. Between the trimmed V and J ends, which lost 2 bases and 9 bases, there was a span of 14 bases. Germline V CDR1 and CDR2: MNHEY, SVGAGI. The CDR3 is CASSYQGNLGQYF. The CDR3 bases are TGTGCCAGCAGTTACCAGGGAAACCTGGGGCAGTACTTC.

This clonotype has ten or more counts. This chain uses TRBV18 with TRBJ2-5, with unresolved D. Per germline, CDR1 KGHSH and CDR2 LQKENI. V was pared by 3 bases and J by 1 base, with 9 bases between. CDR3 length: 14 amino acids. CDR3 loop: CASSPDKVQETQYF. The CDR3 region has the DNA TGTGCCAGCTCACCCGACAAGGTCCAAGAGACCCAGTACTTC.

In its sample, this clonotype was seen a few times. This sequence joins TRBV7-9 and TRBJ1-5; D not resolved. The germline gives CDR1 SEHNR, CDR2 FQNEAQ (reference sequence). The CDR3 runs 13 residues. V lost 5 bases to trimming and J lost 0 bases, with 5 bases between them. CDR3 amino acids: CASSLNSNQPQHF. The CDR3 nucleotides read TGTGCCAGCAGCCTAAATAGCAATCAGCCCCAGCATTTT. Based on the CDR3 plus reference TRBV7-9 and TRBJ1-5, the full variable domain is DTGVSQNPRHKITKRGQNVTFRCDPISEHNRLYWYRQTLGQGPEFLTYFQNEAQLEKSRLLSDRFSAERPKGSFSTLEIQRTEQGDSAMYLCASSLNSNQPQHFGDGTRLSIL.

This clonotype was seen a handful of times. The CDR3 is CASSEDGGPQDTQYF. Written as DNA, the CDR3 is TGTGCCAGTAGCGAAGACGGGGGTCCGCAAGATACGCAGTATTTT. The rearrangement uses TRBV19 and TRBJ2-3; TRBD2 is a possible D gene (6 bases). V dropped 6 bases and J dropped 5 bases, with 18 bases sitting between them. The V gene's germline CDR1 is LNHDA and CDR2 SQIVND (reference sequence). The CDR3 loop spans 15 amino acids.

The chain couples TRBV19 to TRBJ2-7; 8 bases are a match to TRBD2. J lost 3 bases, V lost 2 bases, and 12 bases had no gene match. This CDR3 has 17 residues. CDR1 and CDR2 from the germline V gene are LNHDA and SQIVND (reference sequence). DNA for the CDR3: TGTGCCAGTAGTATAACTAGCGGTTCCCCACTCTTCTACGAGCAGTACTTC. Its translation: CASSITSGSPLFYEQYF.

The sample holds many counts of this clonotype. The V call is TRBV4-1, the J call TRBJ2-1, with D hard to call. This CDR3 spans 15 amino acids. Germline assignment: CDR1 MGHRA and CDR2 YSYEKL. Trimming left V 1 base short and J 0 bases short, with 7 bases between. The CDR3 DNA is TGCGCCAGCAGCCAAGGGATGTTCTCCTACAATGAGCAGTTCTTC. It yields the protein CASSQGMFSYNEQFF.